The 4 T cell receptor beta chains listed next were all sequenced from one sample in a study of human T cells and chemical hapten exposure. Time point specified: patch test 2, 6 weeks after DPC sensitization. Treatment denoted: therapeutic diphenylcyclopropenone sensitization with weekly scalp DPC. TCRdb passed the RACE reads through MiXCR, listing each CDR3 protein once. The top ten hold about 2% of the sample, which has about 96,000 distinct CDR3 sequences, approximately 9.3% seen once. The material was whole blood, obtained in connection with sensitization to the hapten diphenylcyclopropenone (DPC). These receptors all stem from a woman between 40 and 50 years old with alopecia areata. Some clones in this sample may be carry-over from other donors' samples.

This clonotype was detected only a few times. The chain carries TRBV9 and TRBJ2-1; a possible D gene is TRBD1 (6 bases). Per the germline V gene, CDR1 is SGDLS and CDR2 is YYNGEE. The CDR3 contains 15 residues. V was cut by 0 bases and J by 6 bases, with 13 bases left in between. CDR3: CASSVGDTLRNEQFF. DNA of the CDR3: TGTGCCAGCAGCGTAGGGGACACTCTGCGCAATGAGCAGTTCTTC. The full variable domain, in which reference TRBV9 and TRBJ2-1 provide the parts outside the CDR3, is DSGVTQTPKHLITATGQRVTLRCSPRSGDLSVYWYQQSLDQGLQFLIQYYNGEERAKGNILERFSAQQFPDLHSELNLSSLELGDSALYFCASSVGDTLRNEQFFGPGTRLTVL.

This clonotype was seen a few times. The J gene is TRBJ2-7, the V gene TRBV28; tentatively, D is TRBD2 (5 bases). The CDR3 has 14 amino acids. Trimming cost V 1 base and J 5 bases, with 12 bases left between them. The V gene's germline CDR1 is MDHEN and CDR2 SYDVKM. CDR3: CASSLYEVRDEQYF. The CDR3 DNA sequence: TGTGCCAGCAGTTTATATGAGGTGAGGGACGAGCAGTACTTC.

The CDR3 reads CASSDELGGTYNGYTF. DNA for the CDR3: TGTGCCAGCAGTGACGAGCTAGGGGGAACCTACAATGGCTACACCTTC. The chain uses TRBV2 and TRBJ1-2; possibly TRBD1 for D (6 bases). The CDR3 has 16 amino acids. The V end lost 3 bases, the J end lost 6 bases, and 20 bases lay between the germline ends. Germline CDR1 and CDR2: SNHLY and FYNNEI.

The table lists this clonotype with a few counts. The gene calls are TRBV6-5 and TRBJ1-5; D ambiguous. The ends were cut back, 4 bases at V and 4 bases at J, with 17 bases in the middle. The CDR3 is made up of 16 amino acids. Germline lookup yields CDR1 MNHEY and CDR2 SVGAGI. Here the CDR3 DNA reads TGTGCCAGCAGTTCCAGGCGGGGAACGGTAAATCAGCCCCAGCATTTT. As protein: CASSSRRGTVNQPQHF.